This T cell receptor beta chain derives from a study of immune heterogeneity within non-small cell lung tumors (dated by TCRdb to 2016 to 2019). Some background on the complete study: Histology comprised a handful of squamous cell carcinomas, more than 8 non-squamous carcinomas and 1 tumor not otherwise specified. The study combined whole-exome sequencing, RNA-seq and TCR beta repertoire sequencing of multiple spatially distinct regions from each NSCLC tumor to examine intratumoral immune heterogeneity. TCR repertoire analysis included 55 to 65 tumor loci from 15 patients, whereas transcriptome data included only about 45 loci from about 13 patients. For mutant peptides 8 to 11 amino acids long, netMHCpan-3.0 predicted neoantigen binding to the HLA alleles of each patient. Here is what the overall study found, with its caveats: Local tumor mutational burden and local T-cell repertoire clonality had a statistically significant but moderate positive correlation (R about 0.3). High-frequency TCR beta clonotypes were found to be largely distinct between individual patients. Within a given patient, the same dominant CDR3B clonotypes showed up repeatedly across loci, although different tumor locations also carried unique high-frequency clones.

The TCR beta CDR3 region was amplified with a multiplex PCR system, in which a first round of nine to ten cycles was run using 32 V-gene forward and 13 J-gene reverse primers. The first PCR round was done with a QIAGEN Multiplex PCR Kit, and the primer sequences were filed in Chinese patent CN105087789A. A second PCR round added Illumina universal primers using the Phusion High-Fidelity PCR Kit. Sequencing of the TCR libraries was done on the Illumina HiSeq X Ten platform in paired-end mode with a 151 bp read length. The published analysis was carried out like this. Reads lacking multiplex PCR primers were removed with Cutadapt, read pairs were merged with PEAR, and CDR3 regions were called with MiXCR default settings. Repertoire diversity used Shannon entropy, and clonality was computed as one minus Shannon entropy divided by ln of productive unique sequence count. Dominant or high-frequency T-cell clones were defined as clonotypes at frequencies of at least 0.5%. The public reads were run again by TCRdb, first through fastp at Q25 and then through MiXCR, and only productive beta chains were kept. Under each unique CDR3 protein, matching rows form one entry showing the most common genes and DNA. These V and J calls rely on TCRdb rather than the paper's analysis. A total of 13,000 to 15,000 distinct CDR3 sequences appear in this sample, over 25% of them only once. The biggest ten clones account for 4% to 6.5% of the sample.

Genomic DNA was extracted from bulk tumor tissue and used as the TCR template, and around 540 ng gDNA was amplified per sample. Multiple biopsies per primary tumor were taken during surgery, spaced as far apart as possible within the tumor mass. The study cohort was described as untreated and was composed of newly diagnosed NSCLC cases undergoing curative surgery. Donors were over 13 newly diagnosed non-small cell lung cancer patients undergoing surgery with curative intent. Resected tumor masses were reviewed by two independent pathologists. Only high-quality DNA and RNA samples were carried forward to sequencing. The CDR3 covers 14 residues, taking in both the cysteine and the phenylalanine. Left in the record is the CDR3 DNA by itself, 42 bases read in frame from the first base. After removal of 6 bases from V and 1 base from J, the junction retains 6 bases not matched to a gene. The CDR1 and CDR2 encoded by the germline V gene are SQVTM and ANQGSEA.

This clonotype has more than one count but fewer than ten. Which antigen it targets is not known. It has no much larger one-base neighbor in the sample; base qualities were not kept. The source material was lung tumor tissue. The rearranged segments are TRBV29-1 and TRBJ1-1; the junction holds 9 bases that match TRBD1. This sequence was found in a man aged 35-49 years with non-small cell lung cancer. The CDR3 region: CSVAWDRANTEAFF. The base sequence is TGCAGCGTAGCCTGGGACAGGGCGAACACTGAAGCTTTCTTT. The full variable domain, completed from the reference TRBV29-1 and TRBJ1-1 proteins outside the CDR3, reads SAVISQKPSRDICQRGTSLTIQCQVDSQVTMMFWYRQQPGQSLTLIATANQGSEATYESGFVIDKFPISRPNLTFSTLTVSNMSPEDSSIYLCSVAWDRANTEAFFGQGTRLTVV.